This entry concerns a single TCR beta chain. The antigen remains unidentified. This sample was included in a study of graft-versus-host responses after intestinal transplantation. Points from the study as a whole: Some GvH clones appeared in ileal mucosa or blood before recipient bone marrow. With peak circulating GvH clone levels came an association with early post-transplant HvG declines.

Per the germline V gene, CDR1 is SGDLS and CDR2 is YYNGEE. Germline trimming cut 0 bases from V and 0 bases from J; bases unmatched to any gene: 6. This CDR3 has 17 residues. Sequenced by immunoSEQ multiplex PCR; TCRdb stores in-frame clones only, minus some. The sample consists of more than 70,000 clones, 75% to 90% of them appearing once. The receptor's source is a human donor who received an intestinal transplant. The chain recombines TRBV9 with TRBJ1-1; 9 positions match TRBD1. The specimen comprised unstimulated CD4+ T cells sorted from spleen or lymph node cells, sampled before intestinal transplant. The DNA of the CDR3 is TGTGCCAGCAGCGTAGCCCCGGGACAGGGAATGAACACTGAAGCTTTCTTT. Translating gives CASSVAPGQGMNTEAFF.